This TCR beta chain was documented in a study of siplizumab effects on memory and regulatory T cells. Study findings and constraints: Mappable alloreactive CD4+ clones averaged around 74% Treg-derived with siplizumab versus approximately 25% in controls. Confirmation that proliferating Tregs from siplizumab cultures had suppressive function was not obtained. Naive T cells looked more diverse than memory cells, and they looked like major contributors to the alloresponse.

For this clone: Its antigen is as yet unknown.

The assay covered 90,000 to 100,000 TCR templates per sample. TCRdb's table, derived via immunoSEQ multiplex PCR, lists solely in-frame clones and lacks some. The data show about 100,000 clones, over 90% seen once. CDR1 and CDR2 from the germline V gene are SGHRS and YFSETQ. Trimming took off 1 base at V and 5 bases at J, with 12 bases between the two ends. This CDR3 region has 14 residues. Sequenced input: non-Treg CD4+ T cells sorted from blood. This TCR was recovered from a human donor in good health. The chain has TRBV5-1 and TRBJ2-5, with D perhaps TRBD1 or TRBD2 (6 bases each). CDR3 bases: TGCGCCAGCAGCTTGCAGGGGAGCGGGGAGACCCAGTACTTC. Amino acids: CASSLQGSGETQYF.